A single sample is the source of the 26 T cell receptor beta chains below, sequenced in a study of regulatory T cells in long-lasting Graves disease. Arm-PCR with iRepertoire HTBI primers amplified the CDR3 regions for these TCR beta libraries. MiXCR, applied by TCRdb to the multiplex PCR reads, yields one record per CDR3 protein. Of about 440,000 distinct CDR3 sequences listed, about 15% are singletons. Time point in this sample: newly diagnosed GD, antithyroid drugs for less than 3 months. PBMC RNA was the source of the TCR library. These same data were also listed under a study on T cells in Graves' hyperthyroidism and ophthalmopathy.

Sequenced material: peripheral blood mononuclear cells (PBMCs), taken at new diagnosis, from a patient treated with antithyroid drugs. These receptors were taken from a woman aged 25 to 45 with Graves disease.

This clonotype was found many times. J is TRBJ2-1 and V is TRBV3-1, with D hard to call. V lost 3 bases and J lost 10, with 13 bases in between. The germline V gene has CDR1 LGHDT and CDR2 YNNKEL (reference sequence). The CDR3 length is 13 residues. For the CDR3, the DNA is TGTGCCAGCAGCCATATAGGGTTGTACGAGCAGTTCTTC. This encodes CASSHIGLYEQFF.

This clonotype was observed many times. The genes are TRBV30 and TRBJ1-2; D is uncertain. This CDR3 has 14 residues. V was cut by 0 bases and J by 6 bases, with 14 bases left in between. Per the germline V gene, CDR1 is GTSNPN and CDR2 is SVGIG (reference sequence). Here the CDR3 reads CAWSVADGGNGYTF. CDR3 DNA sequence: TGTGCCTGGAGTGTCGCCGACGGTGGGAATGGCTACACCTTC.

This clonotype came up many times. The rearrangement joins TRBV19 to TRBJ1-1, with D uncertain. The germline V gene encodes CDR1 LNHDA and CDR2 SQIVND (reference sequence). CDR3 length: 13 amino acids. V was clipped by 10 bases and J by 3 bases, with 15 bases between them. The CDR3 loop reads CATRGLRYTEAFF. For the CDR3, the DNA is TGTGCCACCAGAGGGTTAAGGTACACTGAAGCTTTCTTT.

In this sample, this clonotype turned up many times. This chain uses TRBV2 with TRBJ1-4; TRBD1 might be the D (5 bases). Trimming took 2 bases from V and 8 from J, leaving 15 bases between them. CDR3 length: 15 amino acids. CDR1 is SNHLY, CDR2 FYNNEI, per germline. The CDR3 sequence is CASSELRGRSEKLFF. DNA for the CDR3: TGTGCCAGCAGTGAATTAAGGGGTCGGTCGGAAAAACTGTTTTTT.

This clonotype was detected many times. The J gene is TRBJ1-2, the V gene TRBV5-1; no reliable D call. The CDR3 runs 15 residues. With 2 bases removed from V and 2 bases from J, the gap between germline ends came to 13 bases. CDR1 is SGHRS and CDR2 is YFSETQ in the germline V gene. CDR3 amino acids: CASSFVGTTNYGYTF. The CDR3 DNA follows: TGCGCCAGCAGCTTTGTAGGTACAACCAACTATGGCTACACCTTC.

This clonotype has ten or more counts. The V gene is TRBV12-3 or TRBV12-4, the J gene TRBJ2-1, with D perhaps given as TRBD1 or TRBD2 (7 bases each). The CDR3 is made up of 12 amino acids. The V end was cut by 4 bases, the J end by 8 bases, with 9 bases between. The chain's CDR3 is CASSSGGDEQFF. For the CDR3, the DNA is TGTGCCAGCAGTTCAGGGGGGGATGAGCAGTTCTTC.

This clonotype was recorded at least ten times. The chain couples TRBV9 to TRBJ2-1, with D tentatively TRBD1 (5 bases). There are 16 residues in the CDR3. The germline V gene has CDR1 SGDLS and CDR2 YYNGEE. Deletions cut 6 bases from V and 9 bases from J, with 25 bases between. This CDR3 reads CASNDPGDRRGGEQFF. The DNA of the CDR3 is TGTGCCAGCAACGACCCCGGAGACAGAAGAGGCGGTGAGCAGTTCTTC.

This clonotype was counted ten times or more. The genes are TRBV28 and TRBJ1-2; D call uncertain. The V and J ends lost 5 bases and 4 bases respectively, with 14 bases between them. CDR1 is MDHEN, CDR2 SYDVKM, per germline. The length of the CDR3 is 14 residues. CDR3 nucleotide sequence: TGTGCCAGCAGTCTCGACCTGCTTTCCTATGGCTACACCTTC. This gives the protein CASSLDLLSYGYTF.

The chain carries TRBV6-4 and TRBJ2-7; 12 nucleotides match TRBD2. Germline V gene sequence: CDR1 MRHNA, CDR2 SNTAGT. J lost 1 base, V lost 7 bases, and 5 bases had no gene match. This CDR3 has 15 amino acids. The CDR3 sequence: CASILGLAGSYEQYF. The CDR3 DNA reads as TGTGCCAGCATTCTTGGACTAGCGGGGTCCTACGAGCAGTACTTC.

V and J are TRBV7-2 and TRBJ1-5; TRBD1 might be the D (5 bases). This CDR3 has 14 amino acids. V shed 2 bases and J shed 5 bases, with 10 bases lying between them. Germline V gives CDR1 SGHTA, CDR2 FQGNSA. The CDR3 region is CASSLQGRDQPQHF. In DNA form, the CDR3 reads TGTGCCAGCAGCTTACAGGGACGAGATCAGCCCCAGCATTTT. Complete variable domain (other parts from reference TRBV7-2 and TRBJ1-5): GAGVSQSPSNKVTEKGKDVELRCDPISGHTALYWYRQSLGQGLEFLIYFQGNSAPDKSGLPSDRFSAERTGGSVSTLTIQRTQQEDSAVYLCASSLQGRDQPQHFGDGTRLSIL.

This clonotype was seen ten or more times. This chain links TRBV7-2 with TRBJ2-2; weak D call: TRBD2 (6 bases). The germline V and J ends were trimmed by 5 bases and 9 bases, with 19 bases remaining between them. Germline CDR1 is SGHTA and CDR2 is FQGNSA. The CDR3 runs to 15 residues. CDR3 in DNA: TGTGCCAGCAGCCCTGACGGGGGACCCCCGAGGGAGCTGTTTTTT. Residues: CASSPDGGPPRELFF. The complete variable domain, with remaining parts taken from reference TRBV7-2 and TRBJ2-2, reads GAGVSQSPSNKVTEKGKDVELRCDPISGHTALYWYRQSLGQGLEFLIYFQGNSAPDKSGLPSDRFSAERTGGSVSTLTIQRTQQEDSAVYLCASSPDGGPPRELFFGEGSRLTVL.

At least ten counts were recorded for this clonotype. The CDR3 DNA follows: TGTGCCACCAGCAGAGGAGGGGGACAGGGTGGGCTAAGTGCCTACGAGCAGTACTTC. The encoded protein is CATSRGGGQGGLSAYEQYF. This chain connects TRBV15 to TRBJ2-7; 9 bases are shared with TRBD1. Germline lookup yields CDR1 LNHNV and CDR2 YYDKDF (reference sequence). The junction had 15 bases not matched to a gene; V was cut back by 1 base and J by 2 bases. The CDR3 covers 19 residues.

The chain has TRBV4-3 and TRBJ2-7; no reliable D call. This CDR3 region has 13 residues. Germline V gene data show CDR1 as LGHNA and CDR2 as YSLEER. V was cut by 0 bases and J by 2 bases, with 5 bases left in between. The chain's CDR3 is CASSQDFTYEQYF. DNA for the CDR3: TGCGCCAGCAGCCAAGATTTCACCTACGAGCAGTACTTC.

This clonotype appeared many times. The chain's CDR3 is CASSSGQEPYEQYF. DNA of the CDR3: TGTGCCAGCAGCTCAGGACAGGAGCCCTACGAGCAGTACTTC. The chain links TRBV28 to TRBJ2-7; TRBD1 aligns across 7 bases. Per germline, CDR1 MDHEN and CDR2 SYDVKM. V dropped 6 bases and J dropped 2; count of bases not matched to a gene: 7. This CDR3 is 14 amino acids long.

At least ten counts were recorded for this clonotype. The CDR3 nucleotides read TGTGCCATCAGAGGACAAGTAATACTCTCTGGGGCCAACGTCCTGACTTTC. Translated: CAIRGQVILSGANVLTF. The chain couples TRBV10-3 to TRBJ2-6; D perhaps matches TRBD1 (5 bases). The CDR3 contains 17 residues. V lost 6 bases, J lost 0 bases, and 15 bases lay in between. Germline values: CDR1 ENHRY, CDR2 SYGVKD.

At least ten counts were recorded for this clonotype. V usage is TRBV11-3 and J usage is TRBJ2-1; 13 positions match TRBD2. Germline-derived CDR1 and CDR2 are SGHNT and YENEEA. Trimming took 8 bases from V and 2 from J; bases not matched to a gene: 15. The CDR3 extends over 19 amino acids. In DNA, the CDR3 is TGTGCCAGCTCCAACTCACTAGCGGGAGGGCCCTCGACCTACAATGAGCAGTTCTTC. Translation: CASSNSLAGGPSTYNEQFF.

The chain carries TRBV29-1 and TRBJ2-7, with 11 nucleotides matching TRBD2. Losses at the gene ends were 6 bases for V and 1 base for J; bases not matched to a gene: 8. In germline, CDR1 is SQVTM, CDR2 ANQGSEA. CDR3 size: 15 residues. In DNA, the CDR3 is TGCAGCGTCACTTCGACTAGCGGGGAATCCTACGAGCAGTACTTC. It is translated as CSVTSTSGESYEQYF.

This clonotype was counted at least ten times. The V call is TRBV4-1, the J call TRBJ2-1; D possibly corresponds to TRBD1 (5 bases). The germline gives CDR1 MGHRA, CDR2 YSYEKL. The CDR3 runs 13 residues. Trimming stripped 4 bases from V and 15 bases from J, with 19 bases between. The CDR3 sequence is CASSPRGLGQWFF. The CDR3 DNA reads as TGCGCCAGCAGCCCGAGAGGTTTGGGGCAATGGTTCTTC.

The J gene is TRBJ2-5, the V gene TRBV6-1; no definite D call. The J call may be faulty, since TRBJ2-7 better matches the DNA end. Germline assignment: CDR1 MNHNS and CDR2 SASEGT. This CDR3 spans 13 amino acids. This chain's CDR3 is CASTIGRSYEQYF. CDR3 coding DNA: TGTGCCAGCACTATCGGTCGCTCCTACGAGCAGTACTTC.

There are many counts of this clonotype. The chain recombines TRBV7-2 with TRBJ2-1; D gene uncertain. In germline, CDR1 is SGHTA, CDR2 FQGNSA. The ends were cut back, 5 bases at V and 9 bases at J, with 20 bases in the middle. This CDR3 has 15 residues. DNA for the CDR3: TGTGCCAGCAGCCCGTCGGGCGGATGGTTTGGTGAGCAGTTCTTC. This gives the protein CASSPSGGWFGEQFF.

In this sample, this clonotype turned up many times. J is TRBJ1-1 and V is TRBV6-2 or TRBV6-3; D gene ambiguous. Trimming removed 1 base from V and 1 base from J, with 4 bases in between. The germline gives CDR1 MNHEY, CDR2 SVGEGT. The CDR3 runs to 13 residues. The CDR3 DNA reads TGTGCCAGCAGTTACTTGGGGAACACTGAAGCTTTCTTT. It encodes CASSYLGNTEAFF.

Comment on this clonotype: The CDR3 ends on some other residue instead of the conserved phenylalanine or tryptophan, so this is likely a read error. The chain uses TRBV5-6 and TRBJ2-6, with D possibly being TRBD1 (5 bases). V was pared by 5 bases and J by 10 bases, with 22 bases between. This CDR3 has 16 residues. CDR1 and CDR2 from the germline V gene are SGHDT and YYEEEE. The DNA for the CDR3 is TGTGCCAGCAGTTTCGACAGTCTTGCGATAAGAAACGTCCTGACTCTC. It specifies CASSFDSLAIRNVLTL.

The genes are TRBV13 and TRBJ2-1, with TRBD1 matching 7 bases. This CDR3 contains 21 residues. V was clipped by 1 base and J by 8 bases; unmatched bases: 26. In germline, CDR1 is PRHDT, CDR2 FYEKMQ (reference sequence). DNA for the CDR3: TGTGCCAGCAGCTTAGAACTTAGGGTTACCGACAGGGTTCATTCTACGTATGAGCAGTTCTTC. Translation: CASSLELRVTDRVHSTYEQFF.

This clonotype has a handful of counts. The CDR3 here is CASSRRATSGRPTDTQYF. The DNA of the CDR3 is TGTGCCAGCAGCCGCCGGGCTACTAGCGGGAGACCCACAGATACGCAGTATTTT. The V gene is TRBV6-2 or TRBV6-3, the J gene TRBJ2-3, with TRBD2 matching 11 bases. The V segment lost 6 bases and the J segment 2 bases; nucleotides outside the gene matches: 13. The CDR3 sequence is 18 residues long. Germline-derived CDR1 and CDR2 are MNHEY and SVGEGT.

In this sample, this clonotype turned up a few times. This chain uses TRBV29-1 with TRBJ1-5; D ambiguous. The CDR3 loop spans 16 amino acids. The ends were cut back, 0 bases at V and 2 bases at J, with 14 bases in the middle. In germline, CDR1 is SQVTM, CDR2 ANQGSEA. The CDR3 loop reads CSVEDQPASGNQPQHF. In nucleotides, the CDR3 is TGCAGCGTTGAAGATCAGCCAGCCTCTGGCAATCAGCCCCAGCATTTT.

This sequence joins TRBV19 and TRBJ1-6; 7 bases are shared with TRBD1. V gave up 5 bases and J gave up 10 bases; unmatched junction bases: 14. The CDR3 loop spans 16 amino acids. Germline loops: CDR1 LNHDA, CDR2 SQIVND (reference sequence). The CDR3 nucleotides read TGTGCCAGTAGTCCGCTACAGGGGAGTTATGGATCACCCCTCCACTTT. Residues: CASSPLQGSYGSPLHF.